This section outlines one T cell receptor beta chain sequence together with its context. Its target is not known. Produced via immunoSEQ multiplex PCR; TCRdb's table is partial and in-frame only. The repertoire holds under 200,000 clones, with around 90% as singletons. The data originate from a study of cytomegalovirus exposure and HLA in healthy donors. Regarding the study as a whole: The study flagged roughly 150 TCR beta chains as cytomegalovirus-associated. Subsequent analysis showed first-cohort TCR clusters tending to co-occur in some 110 validation repertoires.

The CDR3 spans 14 residues. The V gene lost 5 bases and the J gene lost 2 bases, with 13 bases spanning the gap. Germline V gene sequence: CDR1 SGHTA, CDR2 FQGNSA. This TCR was recovered from a woman between 18 and 29 years old in good health and CMV-seropositive. Sample: PBMCs. The chain recombines TRBV7-2 with TRBJ2-7; weak D call: TRBD1 (6 bases). CDR3 residues: CASSEQQGTYEQYF. CDR3 nucleotide sequence: TGTGCCAGCAGCGAGCAACAGGGAACCTACGAGCAGTACTTC.